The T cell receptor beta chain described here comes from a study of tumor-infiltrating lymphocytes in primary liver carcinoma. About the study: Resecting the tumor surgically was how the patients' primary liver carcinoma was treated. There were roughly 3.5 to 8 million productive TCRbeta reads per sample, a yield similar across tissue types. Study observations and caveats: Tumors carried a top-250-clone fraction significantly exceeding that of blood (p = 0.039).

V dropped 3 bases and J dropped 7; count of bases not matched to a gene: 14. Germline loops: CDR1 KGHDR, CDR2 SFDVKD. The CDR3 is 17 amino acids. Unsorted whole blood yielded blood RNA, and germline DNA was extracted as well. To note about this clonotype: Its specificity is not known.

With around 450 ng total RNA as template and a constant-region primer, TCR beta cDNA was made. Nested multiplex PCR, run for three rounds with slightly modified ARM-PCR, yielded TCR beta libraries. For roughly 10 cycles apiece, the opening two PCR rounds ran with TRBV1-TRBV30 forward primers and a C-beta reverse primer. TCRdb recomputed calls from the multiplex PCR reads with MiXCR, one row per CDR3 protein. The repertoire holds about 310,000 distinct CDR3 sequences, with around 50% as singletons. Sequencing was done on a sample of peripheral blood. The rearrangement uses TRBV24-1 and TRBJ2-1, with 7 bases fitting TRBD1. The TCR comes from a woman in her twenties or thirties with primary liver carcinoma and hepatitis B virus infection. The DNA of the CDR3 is TGTGCCACCAGTGATGGGACAAACAGGGGACGGTTGAATGAGCAGTTCTTC. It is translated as CATSDGTNRGRLNEQFF.